The present T cell receptor (beta chain) was sequenced within a study of T cell changes during pregnancy in multiple sclerosis. V shed 3 bases and J shed 2 bases, with 12 bases lying between them. Germline CDR1 is SGHDT and CDR2 is YYEEEE. This CDR3 has 14 amino acids. The repertoire was sequenced with immunoSEQ multiplex PCR; TCRdb's copy has only in-frame clones and lacks some. The table has some 11,000 clones, about 89% seen once. This chain links TRBV5-6 with TRBJ2-7; D perhaps matches TRBD2 (5 bases). The sample in question was CD8+ T cells from peripheral blood mononuclear cells, obtained in the first trimester of pregnancy. This TCR came from a female donor in good health, enrolled as a control in a pregnancy study. CDR3 region: CASSWVTGTYEQYF. CDR3 nucleotides: TGTGCCAGCAGCTGGGTCACGGGGACCTACGAGCAGTACTTC.